These 14 T cell receptor beta chains came from one sample sequenced in a study of blood T cell repertoires in COVID-19. TCRdb's copy holds only in-frame clones and misses some; the assay was immunoSEQ multiplex PCR. The data show over 130,000 clones, 76% seen once. Sequencing was done on a sample of peripheral blood. The receptors were sampled from a woman aged 80 or older with active or convalescent COVID-19.

The CDR3 sequence is CASILSLNYGYTF. The CDR3 DNA reads as TGTGCCAGCATCTTGTCTTTAAACTATGGCTACACCTTC. The rearrangement links TRBV6-5 to TRBJ1-2; unclear D gene. The CDR3 is made up of 13 amino acids. Germline V gene data show CDR1 as MNHEY and CDR2 as SVGAGI. V was trimmed by 7 bases and J by 2 bases, leaving 11 bases between them.

CDR3: CASSLGTGAGNTIYF. The CDR3, as DNA: TGCGCCAGCAGCCTGGGGACAGGGGCTGGAAACACCATATATTTT. The gene calls are TRBV5-1 and TRBJ1-3, with 10 bases identical to TRBD1. The CDR3 is 15 amino acids. After removal of 4 bases from V and 2 bases from J, the junction contained 3 bases not matched to a gene. CDR1 is SGHRS and CDR2 is YFSETQ in the germline V gene.

Regarding this clone: A read error may account for a junction end that differs from germline. The DNA of the CDR3 is TGTGCCCGCAGCTTACGGGCGGGGGCGGATGAAAAACTGTTTTTT. Protein product: CARSLRAGADEKLFF. The rearrangement links TRBV13 to TRBJ1-4; perhaps TRBD1 as D (6 bases). Germline assignment: CDR1 PRHDT and CDR2 FYEKMQ (reference sequence). The CDR3 contains 15 residues.

The chain couples TRBV6-5 to TRBJ1-5, with TRBD1 matching 8 bases. After removal of 4 bases from V and 7 bases from J, the junction contained 9 bases not matched to a gene. CDR3 size: 15 residues. Germline V lookup: CDR1 MNHEY, CDR2 SVGAGI. CDR3 nucleotides: TGTGCCAGCAGTTCCGGACAGGGAGAAGGACAGCCCCAGCATTTT. Protein sequence: CASSSGQGEGQPQHF.

This chain joins TRBV27 and TRBJ2-7; the match to TRBD2 covers 11 bases. Trimming at V came to 9 bases and at J to 4 bases, leaving 8 bases not matched to a gene. Per the germline V gene, CDR1 is MNHEY and CDR2 is SMNVEV (reference sequence). There are 14 residues in the CDR3. The CDR3 protein is CARLAGGPPYEQYF. DNA for the CDR3: TGTGCCAGATTAGCGGGGGGGCCTCCGTACGAGCAGTACTTC.

The sample holds one count of this clone. The chain joins TRBV6-5 to TRBJ2-3; D possibly corresponds to TRBD2 (6 bases). Trimming left V 6 bases short and J 1 base short, with 11 bases between. This CDR3 region has 14 residues. Looked up from germline, CDR1 is MNHEY and CDR2 is SVGAGI. The CDR3 region is CASRLAFGTDTQYF. The CDR3 DNA follows: TGTGCCAGCAGACTAGCTTTCGGCACAGATACGCAGTATTTT.

DNA for the CDR3: TGTGCCAGCTCACCCAGTGTGGCTCTCTATAATTCACCCCTCCACTTT. Its protein is CASSPSVALYNSPLHF. The chain carries TRBV18 and TRBJ1-6; no firm D call. The germline V gene encodes CDR1 KGHSH and CDR2 LQKENI. The ends were cut back, 3 bases at V and 3 bases at J, with 12 bases in the middle. CDR3 size: 16 residues. The whole variable domain, filled in from reference TRBV18 and TRBJ1-6, reads NAGVMQNPRHLVRRRGQEARLRCSPMKGHSHVYWYRQLPEEGLKFMVYLQKENIIDESGMPKERFSAEFPKEGPSILRIQQVVRGDSAAYFCASSPSVALYNSPLHFGNGTRLTVT.

This clone was seen more than once but under ten times. The chain employs TRBV18 and TRBJ2-2; a possible D gene is TRBD1 (5 bases). Trimming pared 5 bases from V and 1 base from J, leaving 8 bases between. This CDR3 is 14 amino acids long. Germline-derived CDR1 and CDR2 are KGHSH and LQKENI. DNA of the CDR3: TGTGCCAGCTCAGACAGTAAGAACACCGGGGAGCTGTTTTTT. It is translated as CASSDSKNTGELFF.

The genes are TRBV2 and TRBJ2-3; 7 nucleotides agree with TRBD1. Germline CDR1 is SNHLY and CDR2 is FYNNEI. This CDR3 has 15 residues. The V segment lost 7 bases and the J segment 3 bases; nucleotides outside the gene matches: 10. DNA for the CDR3: TGTGCCAGCACTCCGACAGGGTATAGTACAGATACGCAGTATTTT. Protein: CASTPTGYSTDTQYF.

The V call is TRBV20-1, the J call TRBJ2-3; 10 bases line up with TRBD1. The V gene's germline CDR1 is DFQATT and CDR2 SNEGSKA (reference sequence). The CDR3 is 14 amino acids. Trimming at V came to 3 bases and at J to 5 bases, leaving 5 bases not matched to a gene. The CDR3 reads CSASDRGQGDTQYF. The DNA of the CDR3 is TGCAGTGCTAGTGACAGGGGGCAAGGAGATACGCAGTATTTT.

The chain uses TRBV4-2 and TRBJ2-5, with a tentative D call TRBD2 (5 bases). The CDR3 is made up of 14 amino acids. Between the trimmed V and J ends, which lost 4 bases and 6 bases, there was a span of 15 bases. The germline CDR1 and CDR2 sequences are LGHNA and YNFKEQ. DNA of the CDR3: TGTGCCAGCAGCCCCTCCTCTCTAGCAAAGACCCAGTACTTC. Translating gives CASSPSSLAKTQYF.

CDR3 residues: CATQIWAGNYEQYF. The CDR3 nucleotides are TGTGCCACCCAAATCTGGGCCGGGAACTACGAGCAGTACTTC. The rearrangement links TRBV19 to TRBJ2-7, with a tentative D call TRBD2 (5 bases). V lost 10 bases, J lost 3 bases, and 19 bases lay in between. Germline V gene lookup returns CDR1 LNHDA and CDR2 SQIVND (reference sequence). There are 14 residues in the CDR3.

The chain couples TRBV7-2 to TRBJ2-3; 8 nucleotides agree with TRBD2. CDR1 is SGHTA and CDR2 is FQGNSA in the germline V gene. This CDR3 is built from 17 residues. V gave up 5 bases and J gave up 4 bases; unmatched junction bases: 14. The CDR3 loop reads CASSNGDIAGSADTQYF. CDR3 sequence (DNA): TGTGCCAGCAGCAACGGCGATATAGCGGGGTCGGCAGATACGCAGTATTTT.

V is TRBV6-6 and J is TRBJ2-2, with 13 positions matching TRBD2. Germline trimming cut 5 bases from V and 0 bases from J; bases unmatched to any gene: 3. Germline-derived CDR1 and CDR2 are MNHNY and SVGAGI (reference sequence). The CDR3 totals 17 residues. CDR3 nucleotides: TGTGCCAGCAGTCCTACTAGCGGGGGGGCGAACACCGGGGAGCTGTTTTTT. It specifies CASSPTSGGANTGELFF.